A single sample gave rise to the 14 T cell receptor beta chains below, sequenced in a study of cytomegalovirus exposure and HLA in healthy donors. The PCR employed 60 Vbeta primers together with 13 Jbeta primers. This table comes from immunoSEQ multiplex PCR, and its TCRdb copy is limited to in-frame clones, with some not included. Found here are around 100,000 clones, approximately 78% of them singletons; the top ten hold roughly 20%. Sequencing input: PBMCs. Receptors were obtained from a man younger than 40 in good health and CMV-seropositive.

J is TRBJ1-2 and V is TRBV10-3, with 9 positions matching TRBD1. Losses at the gene ends were 5 bases for V and 3 bases for J; bases not matched to a gene: 4. The CDR3 runs 14 residues. The germline gives CDR1 ENHRY, CDR2 SYGVKD. Here the CDR3 reads CAISPGQGDYGYTF. CDR3 sequence (DNA): TGTGCCATCAGTCCGGGACAGGGAGACTATGGCTACACCTTC.

This sequence joins TRBV7-9 and TRBJ2-3, with D maybe TRBD2 (7 bases). The CDR3 runs 16 residues. V lost 5 bases to trimming and J lost 4 bases, with 19 bases between them. Per the germline V gene, CDR1 is SEHNR and CDR2 is FQNEAQ (reference sequence). In DNA form, the CDR3 reads TGTGCCAGCAGCCACCGGGGGGCTGCTTTAGCAGATACGCAGTATTTT. Translation: CASSHRGAALADTQYF.

The CDR3: CASSPWTENTEAFF. CDR3 coding DNA: TGTGCCAGCAGCCCATGGACAGAGAACACTGAAGCTTTCTTT. This chain connects TRBV7-9 to TRBJ1-1, with a weak D call TRBD1 (6 bases). Germline CDR1 reads SEHNR; CDR2 reads FQNEAQ (reference sequence). Deletions cut 5 bases from V and 1 base from J, with 11 bases between. There are 14 residues in the CDR3.

This sequence joins TRBV6-1 and TRBJ1-2; maybe TRBD1 (5 bases). CDR3 size: 14 residues. Germline V gene data show CDR1 as MNHNS and CDR2 as SASEGT. V lost 5 bases and J 3 bases, leaving 13 bases between the germline ends. The CDR3 DNA follows: TGTGCCAGCAGTCTCCGAGACAGTTACTATGGCTACACCTTC. It yields the protein CASSLRDSYYGYTF.

The V gene is TRBV25-1, the J gene TRBJ1-1; 8 positions agree with TRBD1. CDR1 and CDR2 (germline): MGHDK, SYGVNS. The V and J ends lost 8 bases and 10 bases, in that order; junction bases with no gene match: 15. This CDR3 has 14 residues. The CDR3: CASQRTGSTPGAFF. CDR3 DNA sequence: TGTGCCAGCCAACGGACAGGGTCCACCCCGGGAGCTTTCTTT.

V gene TRBV18 combines with J gene TRBJ2-1; D is unclear. CDR1 and CDR2 (germline): KGHSH, LQKENI. Trimming removed 0 bases from V and 4 bases from J, with 10 bases in between. The CDR3 covers 15 residues. The CDR3 DNA follows: TGTGCCAGCTCACCACCCTCCTCGCGGTACAATGAGCAGTTCTTC. This translates into CASSPPSSRYNEQFF. The whole variable domain, remainder taken from reference TRBV18 and TRBJ2-1, is NAGVMQNPRHLVRRRGQEARLRCSPMKGHSHVYWYRQLPEEGLKFMVYLQKENIIDESGMPKERFSAEFPKEGPSILRIQQVVRGDSAAYFCASSPPSSRYNEQFFGPGTRLTVL.

In the case of this clone: Distinct nucleotide sequences in the sample also encode this CDR3. The rearrangement joins TRBV5-1 to TRBJ1-1, with 7 bases lining up with TRBD1. The junction had 6 bases not matched to a gene; V was cut back by 2 bases and J by 5 bases. CDR3 length equals 14 residues. CDR1 is SGHRS and CDR2 is YFSETQ in the germline V gene. The CDR3 loop is CASSLYRGGTEAFF. CDR3 in DNA: TGCGCCAGCAGCTTATACAGGGGAGGAACTGAAGCTTTCTTT.

This clone occurred a few times. The DNA for the CDR3 is TGTGCCAGCAGCCAAGTCGTAACAGGGGAAGAGACCCAGTACTTC. As protein: CASSQVVTGEETQYF. The rearrangement joins TRBV4-2 to TRBJ2-5; TRBD1 agrees at 7 bases. Trimming at V came to 1 base and at J to 3 bases, leaving 5 bases not matched to a gene. Germline-derived CDR1 and CDR2 are LGHNA and YNFKEQ. The CDR3 extends over 15 amino acids.

This sequence joins TRBV10-1 and TRBJ2-2; a weak D match, TRBD2 (5 bases). From germline, CDR1 is WNHNN and CDR2 SYGVQD (reference sequence). V was cut by 5 bases and J by 7 bases, with 11 bases left in between. This CDR3 spans 13 amino acids. CDR3 nucleotide sequence: TGCGCCAGCAGTCGCGGCGGACTCGGGGAGCTGTTTTTT. Translation: CASSRGGLGELFF.

V usage is TRBV28 and J usage is TRBJ1-2, with D perhaps TRBD1 (6 bases). Trimming pared 7 bases from V and 2 bases from J, leaving 11 bases between. Germline V gene data show CDR1 as MDHEN and CDR2 as SYDVKM. This CDR3 region has 13 residues. CDR3 bases: TGTGCCAGCAAGGGGACAAAAAACTATGGCTACACCTTC. It codes for CASKGTKNYGYTF.

V is TRBV7-2 and J is TRBJ2-2, with 12 bases aligning to TRBD2. CDR1 and CDR2 from the germline V gene are SGHTA and FQGNSA. V was clipped by 0 bases and J by 5 bases; unmatched bases: 7. The CDR3 length is 18 residues. The chain's CDR3 is CASSLAVLAGGTTGELFF. The DNA of the CDR3 is TGTGCCAGCAGCTTAGCGGTACTAGCGGGAGGTACGACCGGGGAGCTGTTTTTT.

This clone was seen only once. The chain recombines TRBV5-4 with TRBJ2-1, with D unclear. The CDR3 length is 15 residues. Trimming took off 4 bases at V and 3 bases at J, with 14 bases between the two ends. CDR1 and CDR2 from the germline V gene are SGHNT and YYREEE (reference sequence). CDR3 nucleotides: TGTGCCAGCAGCCCCCTACCCCCAAGCTACAATGAGCAGTTCTTC. This gives the protein CASSPLPPSYNEQFF. Variable domain in full (rest from reference TRBV5-4 and TRBJ2-1): ETGVTQSPTHLIKTRGQQVTLRCSSQSGHNTVSWYQQALGQGPQFIFQYYREEENGRGNFPPRFSGLQFPNYSSELNVNALELDDSALYLCASSPLPPSYNEQFFGPGTRLTVL.

In DNA, the CDR3 is TGTGCCAGCAGCCCGTCAGGGCCCGACCACTCTGGAAACACCATATATTTT. Its translation is CASSPSGPDHSGNTIYF. V gene TRBV14 combines with J gene TRBJ1-3, with a tentative D call TRBD1 (5 bases). V was clipped by 4 bases and J by 0 bases, with 16 bases between them. The germline V gene has CDR1 SGHDN and CDR2 FVKESK. The CDR3 is 17 residues long.

The V gene is TRBV6-6, the J gene TRBJ2-1; D not certain. Deletions cut 0 bases from V and 5 bases from J, with 8 bases between. CDR1 is MNHNY and CDR2 is SVGAGI in the germline V gene (reference sequence). The CDR3 totals 14 residues. The CDR3 DNA is TGTGCCAGCAGTTACTCGGGCAGTAACAATGAGCAGTTCTTC. It codes for CASSYSGSNNEQFF.